This TCR beta chain appears in the sequencing data of a study of T cells in Graves' hyperthyroidism and ophthalmopathy. This clonotype was counted between two and nine times. Lactation, pregnancy, other autoimmune disease or uncontrolled infection excluded patients. The CDR3 length is 14 residues. Germline trimming cut 5 bases from V and 3 bases from J; bases unmatched to any gene: 3. Per the germline V gene, CDR1 is DFQATT and CDR2 is SNEGSKA (reference sequence). The investigators amplified TCR beta CDR3 regions from RNA transcripts. Primed by the HTBI set, a first-round RT-PCR was run on the TCR CDR3. TCRdb processed the multiplex PCR reads anew with MiXCR; each CDR3 protein has one entry. The top ten clones hold around 23% of a sample with about 350,000 distinct CDR3 sequences, about 15% of them seen once.

The chain couples TRBV20-1 to TRBJ2-1; 11 bases map to TRBD2. This clonotype was sampled from a young woman with Graves' hyperthyroidism. The sequencing sample was made of blood. The CDR3 loop reads CSAFLAGGYNEQFF. CDR3 coding DNA: TGCAGTGCTTTTCTAGCGGGAGGCTACAATGAGCAGTTCTTC.